This is a list of T cell receptor beta chains from one sample in a study of control samples from healthy donors and cancer patients. The repertoire was sequenced with immunoSEQ multiplex PCR; TCRdb's copy has only in-frame clones and lacks some. The repertoire includes around 200,000 clones, over 80% of them detected once, and more than 1.1% sits in the top ten. Sample: blood. The source of these receptors is a young man in good health. Each CDR3 is given with its conserved first and last residue. The D gene is left open where the match is weak. Expanded clones get a size class; other rows say once, few or many, or leave the size out.

>TRBV12-3/TRBV12-4|.|13|TRBJ2-2|.
CGSVGGRAGELFF
TGTGGATCTGTAGGGGGAAGGGCCGGGGAGCTGTTTTTT
>TRBV7-3|TRBD1|15|TRBJ2-5|.
CASSSGGAGQETQYF
TGTGCCAGCAGCTCAGGGGGCGCAGGCCAAGAGACCCAGTACTTC
>TRBV19|TRBD1|16|TRBJ2-2|.
CASSHGQGAITGELFF
TGTGCCAGTAGTCACGGACAGGGGGCTATCACCGGGGAGCTGTTTTTT
>TRBV7-2|TRBD1|13|TRBJ2-7|.
CASSRRQGYEQYF
TGTGCCAGCAGCAGACGACAGGGGTACGAGCAGTACTTC
>TRBV7-2|TRBD2|15|TRBJ2-1|.
CASRISSGAYNEQFF
TGTGCCAGCAGAATCAGTAGCGGGGCCTACAATGAGCAGTTCTTC
>TRBV24-1|.|19|TRBJ2-3|.
CATSDLQGGTGFSTDTQYF
TGTGCCACCAGTGATTTGCAGGGTGGCACGGGTTTTAGCACAGATACGCAGTATTTT
>TRBV6-4|.|13|TRBJ2-7|once
CASSMEQGSQQYF
TGTGCCAGCAGTATGGAACAGGGCTCGCAGCAGTACTTC
>TRBV29-1|.|12|TRBJ2-7|.
CSVGQSSYEQYF
TGCAGCGTTGGACAGAGCTCCTACGAGCAGTACTTC
>TRBV20-1|.|10|TRBJ1-2|.
CSARAEGYTF
TGCAGTGCCAGGGCGGAGGGCTACACCTTC
>TRBV30|TRBD1|15|TRBJ2-5|.
CAWSGQDRVRGTQYF
TGTGCCTGGAGTGGCCAGGACAGGGTGAGAGGGACCCAGTACTTC
>TRBV4-2|TRBD2|16|TRBJ2-5|.
CASSQEGAGYQETQYF
TGTGCCAGCAGCCAAGAGGGAGCGGGGTACCAAGAGACCCAGTACTTC
>TRBV24-1|.|15|TRBJ1-5|.
CATSDPTAVNQPQHF
TGTGCCACCAGTGACCCGACAGCGGTTAATCAGCCCCAGCATTTT